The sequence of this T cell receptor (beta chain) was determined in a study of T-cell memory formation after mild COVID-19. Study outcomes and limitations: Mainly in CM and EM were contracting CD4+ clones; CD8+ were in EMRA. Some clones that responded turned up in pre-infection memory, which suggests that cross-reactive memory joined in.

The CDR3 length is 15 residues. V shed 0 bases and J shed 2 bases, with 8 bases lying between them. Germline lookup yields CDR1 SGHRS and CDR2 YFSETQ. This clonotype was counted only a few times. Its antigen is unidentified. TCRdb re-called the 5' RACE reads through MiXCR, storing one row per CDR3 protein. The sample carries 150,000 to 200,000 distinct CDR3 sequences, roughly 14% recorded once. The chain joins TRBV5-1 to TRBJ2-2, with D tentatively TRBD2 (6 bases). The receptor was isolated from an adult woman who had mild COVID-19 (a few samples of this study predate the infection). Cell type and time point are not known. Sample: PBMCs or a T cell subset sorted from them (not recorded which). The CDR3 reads CASSLAGTNTGELFF. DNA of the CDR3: TGCGCCAGCAGCTTGGCCGGGACTAACACCGGGGAGCTGTTTTTT.